This entry is about one T cell receptor (beta chain). The sample originates from a study of shared clonotypes between healthy human individuals. This CDR3 has 13 amino acids. The V and J ends lost 6 bases and 10 bases respectively, with 16 bases between them. Germline V lookup: CDR1 MNHNS, CDR2 SASEGT. Some clones are missing from TCRdb's copy, which holds only in-frame ones; the method was immunoSEQ multiplex PCR. The data show 2 million to 3 million clones, with roughly 93% seen just once and about 0.39% held by the top ten. The chain couples TRBV6-1 to TRBJ2-1, with D possibly TRBD1 on 5 matching bases. This receptor was identified in a man aged 18 to 35 in good health. Some clones in this sample may be carry-over from other donors' samples. The specimen was naive CD4+ T cells from PBMCs. Documented subset: CD45RA+ positively selected. CDR3 DNA sequence: TGTGCCAGCAGGTTCACAGGTGCAGTAGAGCAGTTCTTC. It codes for CASRFTGAVEQFF.